This TCR beta chain originates from a study of T cell clonotyping in hematopoietic cell transplantation. The study's findings and limits: Recipient TCR diversity dropped after transplant; expanded clonotypes rose from day 30 to 180.

With regard to this clone: Its cognate antigen is unknown.

The CDR3 runs to 15 residues. Germline V gene lookup returns CDR1 SGHAT and CDR2 FQNNGV. Trimming left V 5 bases short and J 7 bases short, with 21 bases between. Time point in this sample: recipient sample about 28 days before transplant, after cytoreduction. TCRdb keeps only in-frame clones here, not all; method: immunoSEQ multiplex PCR. Seen here are around 26,000 clones, more than 70% observed once, and the top ten hold about 1.7%. The sequence derives from a man in his forties or fifties with acute myeloid leukemia. Some clones in this sample may be carry-over from other donors' samples. This sample comprised peripheral blood mononuclear cells, obtained before stem cell transplant. The rearrangement links TRBV11-2 to TRBJ2-7; D possibly uses TRBD1 or TRBD2 (5 bases each). The CDR3: CASSLPQNRPGEQYF. In nucleotides, the CDR3 is TGTGCCAGCAGCCTTCCCCAGAACAGGCCGGGGGAGCAGTACTTC.